The source of this T cell receptor beta chain is a study of beta chain features in type 1 diabetes. Study-wide points: Type 1 diabetes patients showed fewer insertions and more deletions at VDJ junctions. There was a moderate but significant shortening of TCRB CDR3s in all four CD4+ subsets of Type 1 diabetes patients. Highly expressing activated T cells could be over-counted with a cDNA template. In comparison with healthy donors, patients had naive, central memory and Treg TCRB repertoires that appeared more similar.

Since all of the isolated RNA was reverse transcribed, expressed TCRB transcripts were what got sequenced. About 3.6 million reads were obtained on average from naive, central memory and regulatory T cell samples. Measured with immunoSEQ multiplex PCR; TCRdb has only the in-frame clones, and not every one. The data hold 150,000 to 200,000 clones, with 8% to 9.5% observed a single time. Germline values: CDR1 SGDLS, CDR2 YYNGEE. The length of the CDR3 is 18 residues. Trimming took 3 bases from V and 3 from J; bases not matched to a gene: 11. About this clone itself: Its specificity is unknown.

This receptor was identified in a woman aged 18 to 35 with type 1 diabetes. What was sequenced was central memory CD4+ T cells from blood. The J gene is TRBJ2-7, the V gene TRBV9; TRBD2 agrees at 14 bases. The CDR3 bases are TGTGCCAGCAGCGAAGGGACTAGCGGGAGCACTAATCACTACGAGCAGTACTTC. This codes for CASSEGTSGSTNHYEQYF.